Shown below are 15 T cell receptor beta chains from a single sample sequenced in a study. TCRdb passed the RT-PCR reads through MiXCR, listing each CDR3 protein once. Here the sample spans about 680,000 distinct CDR3 sequences, 13% to 15% being singletons. Material for sequencing was memory CD4+ T cells from blood. Receptor source: a female donor in good health, serving as a healthy control.

Here the CDR3 DNA reads TGCAGTGCTAGAGATGCGCAGGGGGCCCTCGAGCAGTACTTC. Its protein product is CSARDAQGALEQYF. The rearrangement links TRBV20-1 to TRBJ2-7, with 8 nucleotides matching TRBD1. Germline V gene data show CDR1 as DFQATT and CDR2 as SNEGSKA (reference sequence). The CDR3 contains 14 residues. J gave up 6 bases and V 0 bases, and 7 bases lay outside the gene matches.

This clonotype showed up many times. J is TRBJ2-2 and V is TRBV4-2, with D possibly being TRBD1 or TRBD2 (5 bases each). The CDR3 contains 17 residues. Trimming stripped 4 bases from V and 7 bases from J, with 22 bases between. Per the germline V gene, CDR1 is LGHNA and CDR2 is YNFKEQ. The CDR3 is CASSRAGTTQEDGELFF. The CDR3, as DNA: TGTGCCAGCAGCCGCGCCGGGACCACTCAAGAGGACGGGGAGCTGTTTTTT.

This clonotype appeared many times. The J gene is TRBJ2-3, the V gene TRBV4-2; D may be TRBD2 (6 bases). The CDR3 runs to 16 residues. V was clipped by 4 bases and J by 1 base, with 15 bases between them. The germline CDR1 and CDR2 sequences are LGHNA and YNFKEQ. The CDR3 region has the DNA TGTGCCAGCAGCCGAAGCGGGCAGTCGGGCACAGATACGCAGTATTTT. Translation gives CASSRSGQSGTDTQYF.

This clonotype has just a few counts. V usage is TRBV9 and J usage is TRBJ2-7; 9 nucleotides agree with TRBD1. V shed 2 bases, J shed 4 bases, and the junction held 7 bases outside the gene matches. There are 15 residues in the CDR3. Germline V gives CDR1 SGDLS, CDR2 YYNGEE. As DNA, the CDR3 is TGTGCCAGCAGCGTCGCCGGGACAGGGATGTACGAGCAGTACTTC. It yields the protein CASSVAGTGMYEQYF.

At least ten counts were recorded for this clonotype. The V and J genes are TRBV12-3 or TRBV12-4 and TRBJ1-2, with a possible D match to TRBD1 (6 bases). V lost 4 bases, J lost 2 bases, and 17 bases lay in between. The CDR3 spans 16 residues. DNA for the CDR3: TGTGCCAGCAGTTCGCCACGTGGGGGCCCCAACTATGGCTACACCTTC. This translates into CASSSPRGGPNYGYTF.

This clonotype showed up many times. The V call is TRBV6-2 or TRBV6-3, the J call TRBJ2-1, with unresolved D. The CDR3 is 14 residues long. Trimming left V 0 bases short and J 6 bases short, with 9 bases between. Germline assignment: CDR1 MNHEY and CDR2 SVGEGT. The CDR3 coding sequence is TGTGCCAGCAGTTACTCGAAAAAAGTCAATGAGCAGTTCTTC. Translating gives CASSYSKKVNEQFF.

This clonotype was detected only a few times. The J gene is TRBJ1-5, the V gene TRBV20-1, with TRBD1 matching 7 bases. Germline trimming cut 3 bases from V and 0 bases from J; bases unmatched to any gene: 5. Germline V CDR1 and CDR2: DFQATT, SNEGSKA (reference sequence). This CDR3 spans 15 amino acids. This chain's CDR3 is CSARLTGDSNQPQHF. Here the CDR3 DNA reads TGCAGTGCTAGGCTTACAGGGGATAGCAATCAGCCCCAGCATTTT.

This clonotype was seen many times. The chain uses TRBV12-3 or TRBV12-4 and TRBJ1-5; 9 bases agree with TRBD1. The ends lost 5 bases at V and 7 bases at J; junction bases unmatched: 6. The CDR3 extends over 14 amino acids. The CDR3 sequence is CASSPDRGWQPQHF. CDR3 nucleotide sequence: TGTGCCAGCAGTCCGGACAGGGGCTGGCAGCCCCAGCATTTT.

This clonotype was seen many times. This chain uses TRBV10-3 with TRBJ2-5, with 8 bases fitting TRBD2. CDR1 and CDR2 (germline): ENHRY, SYGVKD. J gave up 1 base and V 10 bases, and 2 bases lay outside the gene matches. The CDR3 has 12 amino acids. Written as DNA, the CDR3 is TGTGCCACCACTAGCGGCCAAGAGACCCAGTACTTC. Translating gives CATTSGQETQYF.

This clonotype was found a few times. This rearrangement joins TRBV5-8 to TRBJ2-7; D gene ambiguous. The CDR3 runs 13 residues. Germline V gene data show CDR1 as SGHTS and CDR2 as YDEGEE. With 2 bases removed from V and 3 bases from J, the gap between germline ends came to 9 bases. In nucleotides, the CDR3 is TGTGCCAGCAGCTTTATTCCTCTCTACGAGCAGTACTTC. It specifies CASSFIPLYEQYF. Filled out from reference TRBV5-8 and TRBJ2-7, the complete variable domain reads EAGVTQSPTHLIKTRGQQATLRCSPISGHTSVYWYQQALGLGLQFLLWYDEGEERNRGNFPPRFSGRQFPNYSSELNVNALELEDSALYLCASSFIPLYEQYFGPGTRLTVT.

This clonotype turned up a few times. CDR3 sequence: CASLAQGMRETQYF. The CDR3 DNA reads as TGTGCCAGCTTAGCGCAGGGAATGCGAGAGACCCAGTACTTC. V usage is TRBV7-8 and J usage is TRBJ2-5, with D possibly being TRBD1 or TRBD2 (5 bases each). Germline-derived CDR1 and CDR2 are SGHVS and FQNEAQ. This CDR3 spans 14 amino acids. Trimming took 8 bases from V and 4 from J, leaving 17 bases between them.

This clonotype was counted ten times or more. J is TRBJ2-1 and V is TRBV5-1; 8 positions agree with TRBD2. With 3 bases clipped from V and 6 bases from J, the junction kept 5 bases outside the gene matches. From germline, CDR1 is SGHRS and CDR2 YFSETQ. The CDR3 spans 14 residues. DNA of the CDR3: TGCGCCAGCAGCTCCGTAGGGACTAGCAATGAGCAGTTCTTC. Amino acids: CASSSVGTSNEQFF.

This clonotype was seen many times. The chain uses TRBV10-3 and TRBJ2-4; D unclear. The V gene's germline CDR1 is ENHRY and CDR2 SYGVKD. CDR3 size: 17 residues. Trimming took 6 bases from V and 1 from J, leaving 19 bases between them. The CDR3 DNA sequence: TGTGCCATCAGACCCGGTCAAGGCCCCGGGGCCAAAAACATTCAGTACTTC. This translates into CAIRPGQGPGAKNIQYF.

This clonotype was counted at least ten times. The chain uses TRBV29-1 and TRBJ2-7; 11 bases are shared with TRBD2. This CDR3 contains 15 residues. Germline CDR1 is SQVTM and CDR2 is ANQGSEA. After removal of 0 bases from V and 1 base from J, the junction contained 2 bases not matched to a gene. The CDR3 sequence is CSVEELAGASYEQYF. DNA of the CDR3: TGCAGCGTTGAAGAACTAGCGGGAGCTTCCTACGAGCAGTACTTC.

This chain joins TRBV29-1 and TRBJ1-1; D unclear. This CDR3 comprises 14 residues. CDR1 and CDR2 from the germline V gene are SQVTM and ANQGSEA. V was clipped by 4 bases and J by 1 base, with 13 bases between them. The CDR3 nucleotides are TGCAGCGTTGGACGAGACGCCTGGAACACTGAAGCTTTCTTT. The encoded protein is CSVGRDAWNTEAFF.